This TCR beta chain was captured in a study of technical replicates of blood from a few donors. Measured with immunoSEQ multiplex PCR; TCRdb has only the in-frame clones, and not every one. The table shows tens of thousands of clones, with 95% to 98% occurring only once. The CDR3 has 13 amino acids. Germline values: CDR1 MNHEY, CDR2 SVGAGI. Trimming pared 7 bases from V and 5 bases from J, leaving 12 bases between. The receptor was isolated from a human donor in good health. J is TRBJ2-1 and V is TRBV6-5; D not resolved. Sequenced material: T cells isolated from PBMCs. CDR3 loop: CASKELSNNEQFF. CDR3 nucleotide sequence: TGTGCCAGCAAAGAGTTATCGAACAATGAGCAGTTCTTC.